This T cell receptor beta chain was sequenced for a study of technical replicates of blood from several donors (dated by TCRdb to the late 2010s). To note about this clone: The clone's antigen remains unknown. No base-level quality is on record; no much larger clone is a single base apart.

Receptors were amplified or captured by the immunoSEQ multiplex PCR assay. TCRdb carries this immuneACCESS record with in-frame sequences only. Its versions omit some clonotypes, under half of them owing to an unresolved V gene in the studies checked, with the rest unexplained. In all, the sample holds about 64,000 clones, and 65% to 90% of those were seen once. Around 5% of the sample is held by the ten biggest clonotypes. The specimen sequenced was PBMCs. This TCR derives from a human donor in good health. Some clones in this sample may be carry-over from other donors' samples.

CDR3 reads: CASSYGGEEPQHF. The DNA reads as follows: TGTGCCAGCAGCTACGGGGGGGAGGAGCCCCAGCATTTT. This chain joins TRBV9 to TRBJ1-5; a tentative D call is TRBD1 (5 bases match). According to the germline V gene, CDR1 reads SGDLS and CDR2 reads YYNGEE. Cut back by 4 bases and 8 bases, the V and J ends lie 13 bases apart. Taken from cysteine to phenylalanine, the CDR3 has 13 residues. Of all the DNA, just the CDR3 is kept, 39 bases in frame from base 1.